This TCR beta chain was captured in a study of Ad26.COV2.S vaccination and SARS-CoV-2 variants. Looking at the study overall: Intramuscularly, Ad26.COV2.S was given either once or twice, 56 days apart. Findings of the study overall: A substantial breadth of spike-specific CD8+ and CD4+ T cell responses after vaccination has been reported.

The treatment: some 20 received Ad26.COV2.S at low or high dose, single or two shots; 5 received placebo; per-sample allocation not given. Vaccine and placebo recipients were sampled on day 63 after the first injection. Aged 18-55 years, donor was enrolled in Boston in the early 2020s. As its vector, the vaccine had Ad26, which expressed Wuhan-strain SARS-CoV-2 spike. The repertoire was sequenced with immunoSEQ multiplex PCR; TCRdb's copy has only in-frame clones and lacks some. The sample lists about 680,000 clones; roughly 90% were seen once. The length of the CDR3 is 12 residues. Per the germline V gene, CDR1 is SGHNT and CDR2 is YYREEE (reference sequence). The V end was cut by 2 bases, the J end by 2 bases, with 5 bases between. As for this clone: The target antigen is unknown.

This sequence was found in a person aged 18-60 years who received the Ad26.COV2.S COVID-19 vaccine or a placebo. The source material was peripheral blood, sampled in a trial of Ad26.COV2.S vaccine versus placebo. This sequence joins TRBV5-4 and TRBJ2-7; D unclear. CDR3 DNA sequence: TGTGCCAGCAGCTTTTATACCTACGAGCAGTACTTC. It translates to CASSFYTYEQYF.